This TCR beta chain was sequenced in a study of OX40 agonist ivuxolimab in advanced cancers. Profiling relied on immunoSEQ multiplex PCR, and the TCRdb table lists in-frame clones only, not all of them. The sample yields approximately 13,000 clones, around 76% seen once. The CDR3 consists of 13 residues. Looked up from germline, CDR1 is SGDLS and CDR2 is YYNGEE. The V segment lost 3 bases and the J segment 2 bases; nucleotides outside the gene matches: 2. Patients had blood sampled at baseline and again on cycle 4 day 1 and cycle 7 day 1. The clonotype comes from an adult with an advanced solid tumor such as melanoma, head and neck, liver or kidney cancer. This chain joins TRBV9 and TRBJ2-7, with 7 positions matching TRBD2. Sequences were derived from CD4+ or CD8+ T cells sorted from blood, sampled in a trial of the OX40 agonist ivuxolimab. CDR3 sequence reads: CASSDGTTYEQYF. The CDR3 nucleotides read TGTGCCAGCAGCGATGGGACTACCTACGAGCAGTACTTC.